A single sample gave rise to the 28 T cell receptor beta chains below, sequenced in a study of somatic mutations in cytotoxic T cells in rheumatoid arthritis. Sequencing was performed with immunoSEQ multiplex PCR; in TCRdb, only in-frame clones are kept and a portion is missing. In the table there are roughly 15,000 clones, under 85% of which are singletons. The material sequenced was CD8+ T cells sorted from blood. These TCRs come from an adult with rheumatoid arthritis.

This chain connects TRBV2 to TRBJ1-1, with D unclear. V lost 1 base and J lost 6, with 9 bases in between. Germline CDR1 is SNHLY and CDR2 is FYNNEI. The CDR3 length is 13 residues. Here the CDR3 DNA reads TGTGCCAGCAGTGAAGTGGGTGGGTCTGAAGCTTTCTTT. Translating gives CASSEVGGSEAFF.

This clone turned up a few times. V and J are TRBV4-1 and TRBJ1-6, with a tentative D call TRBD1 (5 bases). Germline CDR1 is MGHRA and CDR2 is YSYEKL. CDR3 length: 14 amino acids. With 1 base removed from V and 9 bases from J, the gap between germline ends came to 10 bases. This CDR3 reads CASSQGRGVSPLHF. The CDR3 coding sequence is TGCGCCAGCAGCCAAGGTCGGGGGGTTTCACCCCTCCACTTT.

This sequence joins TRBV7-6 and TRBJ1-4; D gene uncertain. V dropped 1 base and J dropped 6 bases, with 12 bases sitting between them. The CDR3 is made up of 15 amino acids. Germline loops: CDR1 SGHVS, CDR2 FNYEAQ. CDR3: CASSLEGPEYEKLFF. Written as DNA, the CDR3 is TGTGCCAGCAGCTTAGAAGGCCCCGAGTATGAAAAACTGTTTTTT.

The CDR3: CASSYSSGAGNTIYF. CDR3 sequence (DNA): TGTGCCAGCAGTTACTCGTCAGGGGCTGGAAACACCATATATTTT. The chain couples TRBV6-5 to TRBJ1-3, with D possibly TRBD1 on 6 matching bases. Trimming stripped 0 bases from V and 2 bases from J, with 8 bases between. This CDR3 region has 15 residues. Germline CDR1 is MNHEY and CDR2 is SVGAGI.

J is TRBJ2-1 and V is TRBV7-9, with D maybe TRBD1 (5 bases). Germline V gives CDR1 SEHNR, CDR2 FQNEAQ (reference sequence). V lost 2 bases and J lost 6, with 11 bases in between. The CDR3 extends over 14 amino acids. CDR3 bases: TGTGCCAGCAGCTTATCTGGGGCGTCCAATGAGCAGTTCTTC. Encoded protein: CASSLSGASNEQFF.

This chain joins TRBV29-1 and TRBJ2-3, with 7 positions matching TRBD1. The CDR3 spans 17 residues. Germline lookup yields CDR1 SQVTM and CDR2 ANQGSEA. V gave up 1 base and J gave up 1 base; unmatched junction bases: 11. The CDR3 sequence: CSVEVGDSRSGTDTQYF. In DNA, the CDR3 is TGCAGCGTTGAAGTGGGGGACAGTCGGTCCGGCACAGATACGCAGTATTTT.

The CDR3 nucleotides read TGTGCCAGTAGATCGGGACAGGGACCCAATGAGCAGTTCTTC. Translated, it gives CASRSGQGPNEQFF. The rearrangement links TRBV19 to TRBJ2-1, with TRBD1 matching 9 bases. This CDR3 is built from 14 residues. CDR1 LNHDA and CDR2 SQIVND come from the germline V gene (reference sequence). Trimming at V came to 6 bases and at J to 6 bases, leaving 6 bases not matched to a gene.

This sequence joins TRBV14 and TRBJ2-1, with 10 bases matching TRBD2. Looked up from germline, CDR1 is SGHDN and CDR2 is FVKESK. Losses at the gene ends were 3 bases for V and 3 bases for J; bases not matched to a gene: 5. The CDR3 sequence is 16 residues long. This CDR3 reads CASSQTLAGFYNEQFF. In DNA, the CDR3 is TGTGCCAGCAGCCAGACACTAGCGGGGTTCTACAATGAGCAGTTCTTC. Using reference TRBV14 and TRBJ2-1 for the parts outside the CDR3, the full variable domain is EAGVTQFPSHSVIEKGQTVTLRCDPISGHDNLYWYRRVMGKEIKFLLHFVKESKQDESGMPNNRFLAERTGGTYSTLKVQPAELEDSGVYFCASSQTLAGFYNEQFFGPGTRLTVL.

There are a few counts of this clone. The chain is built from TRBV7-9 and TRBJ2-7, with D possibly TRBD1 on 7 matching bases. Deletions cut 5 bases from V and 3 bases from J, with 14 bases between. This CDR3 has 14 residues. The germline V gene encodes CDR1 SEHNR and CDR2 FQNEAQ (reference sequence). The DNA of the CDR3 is TGTGCCAGCAGCCCGAACAGGGGAGGCTACGAGCAGTACTTC. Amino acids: CASSPNRGGYEQYF.

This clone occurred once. In DNA form, the CDR3 reads TGTGCCAGTAGTATTTTACGGAGCTCTGGAAACACCATATATTTT. This gives the protein CASSILRSSGNTIYF. This sequence joins TRBV19 and TRBJ1-3; D remains unclear. CDR1 is LNHDA and CDR2 is SQIVND in the germline V gene (reference sequence). The CDR3 spans 15 residues. The V end was cut by 3 bases, the J end by 0 bases, with 9 bases between.

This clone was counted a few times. This CDR3 is CASSQGVHYEAFF. CDR3 DNA: TGCGCCAGCAGCCAAGGGGTTCACTATGAAGCTTTCTTT. The chain joins TRBV4-1 to TRBJ1-1; D gene ambiguous. Between the trimmed V and J ends, which lost 1 base and 7 bases, there was a span of 10 bases. Per the germline V gene, CDR1 is MGHRA and CDR2 is YSYEKL. The CDR3 is 13 amino acids.

Here the CDR3 reads CASSQEGTSANYGYTF. In DNA form, the CDR3 reads TGCGCCAGCAGCCAAGAAGGTACCTCAGCTAACTATGGCTACACCTTC. The chain combines TRBV4-1 with TRBJ1-2, with D unresolved. The CDR3 covers 16 residues. Trimming stripped 0 bases from V and 0 bases from J, with 11 bases between. Germline V gene sequence: CDR1 MGHRA, CDR2 YSYEKL.

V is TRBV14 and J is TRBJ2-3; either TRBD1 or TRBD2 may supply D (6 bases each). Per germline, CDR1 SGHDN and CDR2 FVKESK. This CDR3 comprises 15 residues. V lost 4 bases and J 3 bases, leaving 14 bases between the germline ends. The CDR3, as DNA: TGTGCCAGCAGCCCCTCTGGGGGGCTAACAGATACGCAGTATTTT. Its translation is CASSPSGGLTDTQYF.

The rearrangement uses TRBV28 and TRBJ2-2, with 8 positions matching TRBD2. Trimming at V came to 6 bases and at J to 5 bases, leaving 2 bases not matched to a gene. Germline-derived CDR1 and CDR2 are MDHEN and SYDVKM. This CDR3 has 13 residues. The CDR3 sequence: CASSLAGTGELFF. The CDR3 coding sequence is TGTGCCAGCAGCCTAGCGGGTACCGGGGAGCTGTTTTTT. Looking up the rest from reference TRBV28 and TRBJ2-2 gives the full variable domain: DVKVTQSSRYLVKRTGEKVFLECVQDMDHENMFWYRQDPGLGLRLIYFSYDVKMKEKGDIPEGYSVSREKKERFSLILESASTNQTSMYLCASSLAGTGELFFGEGSRLTVL.

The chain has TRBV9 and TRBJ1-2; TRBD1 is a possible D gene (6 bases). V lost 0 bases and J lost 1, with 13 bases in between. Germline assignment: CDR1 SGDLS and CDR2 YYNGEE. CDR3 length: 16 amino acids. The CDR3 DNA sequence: TGTGCCAGCAGCGTAGATAGGGGGGGACATAACTATGGCTACACCTTC. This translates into CASSVDRGGHNYGYTF.

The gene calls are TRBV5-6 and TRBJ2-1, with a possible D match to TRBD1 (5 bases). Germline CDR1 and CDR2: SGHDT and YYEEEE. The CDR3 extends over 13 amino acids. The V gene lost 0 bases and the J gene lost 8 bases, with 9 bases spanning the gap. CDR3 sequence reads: CASSLDKGYEQFF. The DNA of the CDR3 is TGTGCCAGCAGCTTGGACAAGGGGTATGAGCAGTTCTTC.

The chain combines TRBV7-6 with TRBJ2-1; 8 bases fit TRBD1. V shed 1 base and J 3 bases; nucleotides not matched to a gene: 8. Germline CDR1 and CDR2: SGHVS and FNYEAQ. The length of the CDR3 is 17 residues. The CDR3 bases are TGTGCCAGCAGCTTAGGGACAGGGCCCTCCCTCTACAATGAGCAGTTCTTC. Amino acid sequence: CASSLGTGPSLYNEQFF.

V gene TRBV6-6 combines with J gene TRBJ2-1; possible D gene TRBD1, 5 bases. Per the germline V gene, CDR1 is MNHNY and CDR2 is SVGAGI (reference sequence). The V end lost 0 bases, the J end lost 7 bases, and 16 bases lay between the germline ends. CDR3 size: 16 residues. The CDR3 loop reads CASSYSGPTLGNEQFF. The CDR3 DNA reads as TGTGCCAGCAGTTACTCGGGGCCAACCCTCGGGAATGAGCAGTTCTTC.

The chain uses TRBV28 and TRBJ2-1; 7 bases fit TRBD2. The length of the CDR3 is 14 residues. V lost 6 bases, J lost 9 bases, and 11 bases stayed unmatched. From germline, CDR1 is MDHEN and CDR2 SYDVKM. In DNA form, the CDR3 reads TGTGCCAGCAGCCCATTGACTAGCAGTGGTGAGCAGTTCTTC. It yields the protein CASSPLTSSGEQFF.

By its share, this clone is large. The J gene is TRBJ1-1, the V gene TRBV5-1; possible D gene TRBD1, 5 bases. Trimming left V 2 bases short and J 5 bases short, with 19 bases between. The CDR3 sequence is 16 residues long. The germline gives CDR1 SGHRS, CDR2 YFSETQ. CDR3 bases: TGCGCCAGCAGCTTCGGACAAGGGAATGTGGGAACTGAAGCTTTCTTT. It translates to CASSFGQGNVGTEAFF.

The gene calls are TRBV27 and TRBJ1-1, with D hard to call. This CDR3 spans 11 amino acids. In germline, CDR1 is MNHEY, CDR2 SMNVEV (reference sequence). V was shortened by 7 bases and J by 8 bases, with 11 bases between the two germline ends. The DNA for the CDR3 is TGTGCCAGCAAGATCGGTAGGGAAGCTTTCTTT. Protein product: CASKIGREAFF.

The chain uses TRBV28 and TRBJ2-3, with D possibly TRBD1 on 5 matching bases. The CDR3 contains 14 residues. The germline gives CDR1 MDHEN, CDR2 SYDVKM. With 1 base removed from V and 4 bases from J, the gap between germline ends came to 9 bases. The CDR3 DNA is TGTGCCAGCAGTTTATTGGCAGGGTCAGATACGCAGTATTTT. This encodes CASSLLAGSDTQYF.

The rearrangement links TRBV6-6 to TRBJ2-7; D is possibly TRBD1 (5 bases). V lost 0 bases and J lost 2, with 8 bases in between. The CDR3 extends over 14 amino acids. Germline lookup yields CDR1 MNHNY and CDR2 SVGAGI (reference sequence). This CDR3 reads CASSYSGHPYEQYV. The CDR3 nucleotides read TGTGCCAGCAGTTACTCCGGACACCCCTACGAGCAGTACGTC.

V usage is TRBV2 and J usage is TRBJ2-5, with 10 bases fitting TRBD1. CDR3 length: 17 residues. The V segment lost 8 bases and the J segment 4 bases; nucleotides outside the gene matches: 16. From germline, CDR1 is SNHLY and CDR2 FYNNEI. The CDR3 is CASRGTDRGLGGETQYF. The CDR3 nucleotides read TGTGCCAGCCGGGGTACTGACAGGGGGCTGGGGGGAGAGACCCAGTACTTC.

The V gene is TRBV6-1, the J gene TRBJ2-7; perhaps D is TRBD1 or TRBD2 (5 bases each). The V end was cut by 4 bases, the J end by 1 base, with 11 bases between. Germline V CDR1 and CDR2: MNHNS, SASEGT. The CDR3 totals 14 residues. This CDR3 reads CASSVGTVSYEQYF. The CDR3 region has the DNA TGTGCCAGCAGTGTCGGGACGGTATCCTACGAGCAGTACTTC.

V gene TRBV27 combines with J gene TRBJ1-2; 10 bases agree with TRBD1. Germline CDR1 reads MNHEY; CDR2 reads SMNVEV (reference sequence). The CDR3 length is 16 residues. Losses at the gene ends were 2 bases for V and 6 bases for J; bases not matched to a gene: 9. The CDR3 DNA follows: TGTGCCAGCAGTTTAGGGGTCCCGACAGGGGGCGATGGCTACACCTTC. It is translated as CASSLGVPTGGDGYTF.

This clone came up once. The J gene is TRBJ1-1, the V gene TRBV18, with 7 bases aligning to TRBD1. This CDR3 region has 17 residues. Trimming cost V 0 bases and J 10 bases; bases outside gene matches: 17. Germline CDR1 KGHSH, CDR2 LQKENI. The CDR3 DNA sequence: TGTGCCAGCTCACCACCAAGAAGAGGGGGCAGCGCGATGGGAGCTTTCTTT. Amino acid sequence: CASSPPRRGGSAMGAFF. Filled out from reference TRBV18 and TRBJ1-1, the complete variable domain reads NAGVMQNPRHLVRRRGQEARLRCSPMKGHSHVYWYRQLPEEGLKFMVYLQKENIIDESGMPKERFSAEFPKEGPSILRIQQVVRGDSAAYFCASSPPRRGGSAMGAFFGQGTRLTVV.

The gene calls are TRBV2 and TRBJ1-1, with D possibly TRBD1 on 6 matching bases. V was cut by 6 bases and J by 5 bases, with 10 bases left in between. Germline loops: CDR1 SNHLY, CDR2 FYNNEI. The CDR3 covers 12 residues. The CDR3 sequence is CASSNRVTEAFF. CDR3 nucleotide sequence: TGTGCCAGCAGCAACAGGGTTACTGAAGCTTTCTTT.